The 4 T cell receptor beta chains presented below share a single source sample, sequenced in a study of beta chain features in type 1 diabetes. The isolated RNA, all of it, was reverse transcribed, so expressed TCRB transcripts were what got sequenced. TCRdb's copy holds only in-frame clones and misses some; the assay was immunoSEQ multiplex PCR. This sample has over 700,000 clones; 17% occur once, and the top ten carry roughly 0.025%. Sequencing input: naive CD4+ T cells from blood. These receptors were collected from a woman aged 18-29 years in good health.

The table lists this clone with a few counts. The J gene is TRBJ2-2, the V gene TRBV2, with 8 bases lining up with TRBD1. Germline loops: CDR1 SNHLY, CDR2 FYNNEI. The CDR3 spans 14 residues. After removal of 8 bases from V and 4 bases from J, the junction contained 6 bases not matched to a gene. The CDR3 is CASHRDRSTGELFF. Here the CDR3 DNA reads TGTGCCAGCCACCGGGACAGGTCCACCGGGGAGCTGTTTTTT.

CDR3 loop: CASSIGTQDTQYF. CDR3 DNA: TGTGCCAGCAGCATTGGGACCCAAGATACGCAGTATTTT. V usage is TRBV5-6 and J usage is TRBJ2-3; the D gene could be TRBD1 or TRBD2 (5 bases each). This CDR3 region has 13 residues. The V end lost 4 bases, the J end lost 5 bases, and 11 bases lay between the germline ends. Per the germline V gene, CDR1 is SGHDT and CDR2 is YYEEEE.

In nucleotides, the CDR3 is TGTGCCAGCTCACCCTATCAGGACCCTCGGGGCAATCAGCCCCAGCATTTT. Encoded protein: CASSPYQDPRGNQPQHF. This chain connects TRBV18 to TRBJ1-5, with D hard to call. Deletions cut 3 bases from V and 2 bases from J, with 17 bases between. Looked up from germline, CDR1 is KGHSH and CDR2 is LQKENI. The CDR3 covers 17 residues.

This clone was detected only a few times. The rearrangement uses TRBV5-1 and TRBJ2-2, with 7 bases aligning to TRBD1. CDR3 size: 15 residues. V dropped 3 bases and J dropped 7; count of bases not matched to a gene: 9. Germline V gene lookup returns CDR1 SGHRS and CDR2 YFSETQ. The CDR3 loop reads CASSSLGTASGELFF. The CDR3 nucleotides are TGCGCCAGCAGCTCGCTAGGGACAGCCAGCGGGGAGCTGTTTTTT. Full variable domain (outside the CDR3, taken from reference TRBV5-1 and TRBJ2-2): KAGVTQTPRYLIKTRGQQVTLSCSPISGHRSVSWYQQTPGQGLQFLFEYFSETQRNKGNFPGRFSGRQFSNSRSEMNVSTLELGDSALYLCASSSLGTASGELFFGEGSRLTVL.